Each of the 10 T cell receptor beta chains below was sequenced from the same sample in a study of siplizumab effects on memory and regulatory T cells. Repertoires were generated with immunoSEQ multiplex PCR, while TCRdb's copy carries only in-frame clones and drops some. The repertoire holds 87,000 or so clones, with approximately 90% as singletons. Sequenced material: CD4+ T cells sorted from blood. The receptor source for this set is a human donor in good health.

This rearrangement joins TRBV6-4 to TRBJ2-3; 11 bases line up with TRBD1. The germline V gene has CDR1 MRHNA and CDR2 SNTAGT. J gave up 4 bases and V 8 bases, and 5 bases lay outside the gene matches. This CDR3 contains 14 residues. CDR3 protein: CASLQDRGPDTQYF. CDR3 bases: TGTGCCAGCCTTCAGGACAGGGGGCCAGATACGCAGTATTTT.

CDR3 bases: TGTGCCAGCGCTGGGGGGGTTTCTAGCTATGGCTACACCTTC. Translating it yields CASAGGVSSYGYTF. The genes are TRBV28 and TRBJ1-2; D is possibly TRBD1 (5 bases). V lost 8 bases and J lost 4, with 17 bases in between. Per the germline V gene, CDR1 is MDHEN and CDR2 is SYDVKM. The length of the CDR3 is 14 residues.

The genes are TRBV10-3 and TRBJ1-1, with D hard to call. Per germline, CDR1 ENHRY and CDR2 SYGVKD. V dropped 8 bases and J dropped 1 base, with 5 bases sitting between them. There are 11 residues in the CDR3. CDR3 sequence: CAIRGNTEAFF. CDR3 sequence (DNA): TGTGCCATCCGAGGGAACACTGAAGCTTTCTTT.

CDR3 region: CASSLETGQLPQHF. CDR3 DNA sequence: TGTGCCAGCAGCTTAGAGACAGGTCAGCTGCCCCAGCATTTT. This rearrangement joins TRBV7-2 to TRBJ1-5; perhaps TRBD1 as D (6 bases). Germline CDR1 is SGHTA and CDR2 is FQGNSA. V lost 1 base to trimming and J lost 9 bases, with 13 bases between them. This CDR3 comprises 14 residues.

V is TRBV9 and J is TRBJ2-7; D gene uncertain. Germline values: CDR1 SGDLS, CDR2 YYNGEE. The germline V and J ends were trimmed by 4 bases and 3 bases, with 11 bases remaining between them. The CDR3 runs 13 residues. The CDR3 here is CASSPSGFYEQYF. CDR3 bases: TGTGCCAGCAGCCCGTCCGGGTTCTACGAGCAGTACTTC.

The chain recombines TRBV9 with TRBJ1-3, with D tentatively TRBD1 (6 bases). V gave up 3 bases and J gave up 1 base, with 11 bases separating them. CDR3 length equals 15 residues. Germline lookup yields CDR1 SGDLS and CDR2 YYNGEE. As DNA, the CDR3 is TGTGCCAGCAGCGCAACAGGGACTTCTGGAAACACCATATATTTT. It is translated as CASSATGTSGNTIYF.

The chain recombines TRBV6-5 with TRBJ2-1; 14 bases are shared with TRBD2. The germline V gene encodes CDR1 MNHEY and CDR2 SVGAGI. V trimming: 0 bases; J trimming: 9 bases; junction bases outside the gene matches: 1. The CDR3 is 15 amino acids. The CDR3 spells CASSYSTSGRVEQFF. DNA for the CDR3: TGTGCCAGCAGTTACTCGACTAGCGGGAGGGTTGAGCAGTTCTTC.

The chain links TRBV10-3 to TRBJ1-1; no clear D gene. The CDR3 loop spans 14 amino acids. Trimming removed 4 bases from V and 0 bases from J, with 9 bases in between. Germline CDR1 reads ENHRY; CDR2 reads SYGVKD. The CDR3 is CAISGDYMNTEAFF. The CDR3 bases are TGTGCCATCAGTGGAGATTACATGAACACTGAAGCTTTCTTT.

The chain recombines TRBV6-4 with TRBJ2-2; D is ambiguous. The CDR3 has 12 amino acids. Germline V CDR1 and CDR2: MRHNA, SNTAGT. The V and J ends lost 4 bases and 4 bases respectively, with 4 bases between them. CDR3 region: CASSVGTGELFF. CDR3 DNA sequence: TGTGCCAGCAGTGTCGGCACCGGGGAGCTGTTTTTT.

The chain recombines TRBV10-3 with TRBJ2-3; 9 bases are a match to TRBD2. Germline CDR1 reads ENHRY; CDR2 reads SYGVKD. The CDR3 has 15 residues. J was trimmed by 3 bases and V by 6 bases; bases with no gene match: 7. The CDR3 sequence is CAIRLAGGPTDTQYF. The DNA for the CDR3 is TGTGCCATCAGGTTGGCGGGAGGGCCGACAGATACGCAGTATTTT.